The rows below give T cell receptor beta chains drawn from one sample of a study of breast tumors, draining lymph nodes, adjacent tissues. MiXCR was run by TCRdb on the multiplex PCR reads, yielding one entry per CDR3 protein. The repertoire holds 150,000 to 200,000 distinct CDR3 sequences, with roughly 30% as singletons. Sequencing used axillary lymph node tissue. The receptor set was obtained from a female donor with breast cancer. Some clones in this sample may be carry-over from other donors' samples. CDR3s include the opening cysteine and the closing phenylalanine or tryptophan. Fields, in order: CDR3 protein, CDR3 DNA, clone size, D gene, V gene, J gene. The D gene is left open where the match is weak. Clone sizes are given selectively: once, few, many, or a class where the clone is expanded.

CASSPQGGYGYTF,TGTGCCAGTAGTCCACAGGGAGGCTATGGCTACACCTTC,many,NA,TRBV19,TRBJ1-2
CASSRGQGANSPLHF,TGTGCCAGCAGCCGAGGACAGGGGGCTAATTCACCCCTCCACTTT,many,TRBD1,TRBV12-3/TRBV12-4,TRBJ1-6
CASSSPGQGNYGYTF,TGTGCCAGCAGTAGTCCGGGACAGGGCAACTATGGCTACACCTTC,many,TRBD1,TRBV2,TRBJ1-2
CAISGRGSPTGELFF,TGTGCCATCTCCGGACGAGGGAGCCCCACCGGGGAGCTGTTTTTT,many,NA,TRBV10-3,TRBJ2-2
CASSHQPNWMGNQPQHF,TGTGCCAGCAGTCACCAGCCTAATTGGATGGGGAATCAGCCCCAGCATTTT,NA,NA,TRBV6-6,TRBJ1-5
CASSLATGAAPGNTIYF,TGTGCCAGCAGTTTAGCCACCGGGGCCGCCCCTGGAAACACCATATATTTT,NA,NA,TRBV12-3/TRBV12-4,TRBJ1-3
CATSARDGAGINQPQHF,TGTGCCACCAGTGCTAGAGATGGCGCAGGGATTAATCAGCCCCAGCATTTT,NA,NA,TRBV24-1,TRBJ1-5
CASSYVNRVQPQHF,TGTGCCAGCAGTTACGTGAACAGGGTTCAGCCCCAGCATTTT,few,NA,TRBV6-2/TRBV6-3,TRBJ1-5
CASSRQGKGDYGYTF,TGTGCCAGTAGTCGGCAGGGGAAGGGGGACTATGGCTACACCTTC,many,NA,TRBV19,TRBJ1-2
CASSKFTPAQNTQYF,TGTGCCAGCAGCAAGTTCACCCCCGCACAGAATACGCAGTATTTT,many,NA,TRBV7-2,TRBJ2-3
CASRGTSAKETQYF,TGTGCCAGCAGAGGGACTAGCGCTAAAGAGACCCAGTACTTC,NA,TRBD2,TRBV2,TRBJ2-5
CSARGRGGQPQHF,TGCAGTGCTAGAGGCAGGGGCGGCCAGCCCCAGCATTTT,many,NA,TRBV20-1,TRBJ1-5
CASTPRPTNQPQHF,TGTGCCAGCACCCCTCGACCGACTAATCAGCCCCAGCATTTT,few,NA,TRBV6-2/TRBV6-3,TRBJ1-5
CASRQTRNNEKLFF,TGTGCCAGCAGACAGACGAGGAATAATGAAAAACTGTTTTTT,many,NA,TRBV6-1,TRBJ1-4
CATSSGEDYGYTF,TGTGCCACTTCCTCAGGGGAGGACTATGGCTACACCTTC,many,NA,TRBV19,TRBJ1-2
CASSLVPTGYNSPLHF,TGTGCCAGCAGTTTAGTCCCGACAGGGTATAATTCACCCCTCCACTTT,many,TRBD1,TRBV12-3/TRBV12-4,TRBJ1-6
CASSTPPGLAYF,TGTGCCAGCAGTACACCTCCGGGACTAGCTTACTTC,NA,TRBD2,TRBV6-5,TRBJ2-4
CASSFRARDTLGREGRETQYF,TGTGCCAGCAGCTTTCGAGCCCGGGACACCCTAGGGCGGGAAGGCCGAGAGACCCAGTACTTC,many,NA,TRBV11-3,TRBJ2-5
CASSPAGRRRSGDHGYTF,TGTGCCAGCAGCCCCGCCGGTCGGCGGAGGAGCGGAGACCATGGCTACACCTTC,NA,NA,TRBV11-3,TRBJ1-2
CSVHEALGANVLTF,TGCAGCGTTCACGAGGCTCTTGGGGCCAACGTCCTGACTTTC,many,NA,TRBV29-1,TRBJ2-6
CASSHSGGTDTQYF,TGTGCCAGCAGTCACAGCGGGGGCACAGATACGCAGTATTTT,few,TRBD2,TRBV6-2/TRBV6-3,TRBJ2-3
CASREAGYYGYTF,TGTGCCAGTAGGGAGGCAGGATACTATGGCTACACCTTC,NA,NA,TRBV19,TRBJ1-2
CASSSPSSDRGQAGTDTQYF,TGTGCCAGCAGCTCGCCCTCCTCGGACAGGGGACAGGCGGGGACAGATACGCAGTATTTC,once,TRBD1,TRBV11-3,TRBJ2-3
CATRGGSTDTQYF,TGTGCCACCCGGGGTGGCAGCACAGATACGCAGTATTTT,many,NA,TRBV18,TRBJ2-3
CASSFGTSGRGNEQFF,TGTGCCAGCAGCTTTGGGACTAGCGGGAGGGGCAATGAGCAGTTCTTC,once,TRBD2,TRBV7-3,TRBJ2-1
CASRGINRNYGYTF,TGCGCCAGCAGAGGGATAAACAGGAACTATGGCTACACCTTC,NA,NA,TRBV10-2,TRBJ1-2
CASRPGQAYGYTF,TGTGCCAGTAGGCCGGGACAGGCTTATGGCTACACCTTC,NA,TRBD1,TRBV19,TRBJ1-2
CASSQEALGQYF,TGTGCCAGCAGCCAAGAGGCCTTAGGGCAGTACTTC,NA,NA,TRBV3-1,TRBJ2-7
CASSLDGSNQPQHF,TGTGCCAGCAGCTTGGATGGGAGCAATCAGCCCCAGCATTTT,many,NA,TRBV5-5,TRBJ1-5